The entry below gives a single T cell receptor (beta chain) sequence along with its context. This entry comes from a study of blood T cell repertoires in COVID-19. Study context: There were acute and convalescent COVID-19 samples, and they came from the United States, Italy and Spain. Sample material is recorded as cDNA or gDNA derived from T cells, B-cell-depleted T cells, or PBMCs.

As handled by the study authors: Reference gene primer amplification in the assay estimated nucleated cell counts. Measured with immunoSEQ multiplex PCR; TCRdb has only the in-frame clones, and not every one. D and trimming were read from the DNA, whereas the V and J calls and clone size are those reported in that table. The sample includes about 160,000 clones, approximately 92% of them seen just once. CDR3 length: 15 residues. V lost 3 bases, J lost 6 bases, and 9 bases stayed unmatched. Germline-derived CDR1 and CDR2 are SGDLS and YYNGEE. Enrolment of Seattle patients took place during active infection, and they were followed longitudinally.

The origin of this receptor is a man under 40 with COVID-19, enrolled during active disease. The rearrangement uses TRBV9 and TRBJ1-2; 9 bases match TRBD1. Material: peripheral blood. The CDR3 is CASSAGGTGSDGYTF. In DNA form, the CDR3 reads TGTGCCAGCAGCGCTGGGGGGACAGGGTCGGATGGCTACACCTTC.